This T cell receptor beta chain was obtained from a study of Graves' ophthalmopathy and Graves' hyperthyroidism. The CDR3 totals 17 residues. In germline, CDR1 is ENHRY, CDR2 SYGVKD. Between the trimmed V and J ends, which lost 5 bases and 2 bases, there was a span of 21 bases. Amplification from RNA transcripts yielded the TCR beta CDR3 regions. HTBI primers were used in a first-round RT-PCR, which preceded a second-round multiplex PCR. A single record per CDR3 protein comes from TCRdb applying MiXCR to the multiplex PCR reads. The table includes hundreds of thousands of distinct CDR3 sequences, 35% to 45% detected once.

This receptor was taken from an adult man with Graves' ophthalmopathy. Material for sequencing was peripheral blood. The chain links TRBV10-3 to TRBJ1-2; D unclear. CDR3 protein: CAISYVRKVPRNYGYTF. DNA for the CDR3: TGTGCCATCAGTTACGTCCGAAAAGTACCCCGGAACTATGGCTACACCTTC.